These 10 T cell receptor beta chains were all obtained from the same sample, sequenced in a study of T-cell reconstitution after alpha-beta-depleted transplantation in children. Unique molecular identifiers featured in how the TCRbeta library was prepared. TCRdb fed the PCR reads into MiXCR, producing one record per CDR3 protein. The sample lists about 600,000 distinct CDR3 sequences; 23% were seen once. Specimen: PBMCs, mostly from graft donor cells, collected 360 days after TCRalphabeta/CD19-depleted stem cell transplant. The source is a boy under two years old who had a stem cell transplant for acute myeloid leukemia, so the T cells may come from the graft donor.

J is TRBJ2-1 and V is TRBV7-2; 8 positions agree with TRBD2. There are 13 residues in the CDR3. The junction had 13 bases not matched to a gene; V was cut back by 5 bases and J by 16 bases. From germline, CDR1 is SGHTA and CDR2 FQGNSA. Written as DNA, the CDR3 is TGTGCCAGCAGCGTGTTTTCCGGGACTAGTGAATTCTTC. As protein: CASSVFSGTSEFF.

This clonotype appeared many times. The chain joins TRBV6-5 to TRBJ2-7; the match to TRBD1 covers 8 bases. Germline CDR1 MNHEY, CDR2 SVGAGI. This CDR3 spans 14 amino acids. Unmatched junction bases numbered 8, after V lost 5 bases and J lost 5 bases. CDR3 coding DNA: TGTGCCAGCAGTACCCTCGGACAGGGCCACGAGCAGTACGTC. This translates into CASSTLGQGHEQYV.

This chain connects TRBV12-3 or TRBV12-4 to TRBJ1-2; 10 positions match TRBD1. J lost 3 bases, V lost 6 bases, and 4 bases had no gene match. The CDR3 runs to 14 residues. CDR3 sequence: CASRLDRGYYGYTF. CDR3 bases: TGTGCCAGCAGACTGGACAGGGGGTACTATGGCTACACCTTC.

This clonotype was observed a handful of times. CDR3 in DNA: TGTGCCAGCAGCTTATGGCGGGGGCCTGGGGCCAACGTCCTGACTTTC. It translates to CASSLWRGPGANVLTF. This chain links TRBV7-2 with TRBJ2-6; D is possibly TRBD2 (7 bases). The CDR3 is made up of 16 amino acids. CDR1 SGHTA and CDR2 FQGNSA come from the germline V gene. Trimming removed 2 bases from V and 2 bases from J, with 10 bases in between.

This chain uses TRBV20-1 with TRBJ1-6, with 10 bases aligning to TRBD1. Germline CDR1 and CDR2: DFQATT and SNEGSKA (reference sequence). With 1 base clipped from V and 10 bases from J, the junction kept 13 bases outside the gene matches. This CDR3 contains 17 residues. The CDR3, as DNA: TGCAGTGCTAGAGGGGCCCCCCCCGGGACAGGGGAATCACCCCTCCACTTT. Encoded protein: CSARGAPPGTGESPLHF.

There are many counts of this clonotype. The chain carries TRBV12-3 or TRBV12-4 and TRBJ2-1; 11 positions match TRBD2. Losses at the gene ends were 5 bases for V and 2 bases for J; bases not matched to a gene: 2. The CDR3 covers 15 residues. CDR3 in amino acids: CASSVSGGAYNEQFF. CDR3 in DNA: TGTGCCAGCAGTGTTAGCGGGGGGGCCTACAATGAGCAGTTCTTC.

There are many counts of this clonotype. The chain uses TRBV20-1 and TRBJ1-1; TRBD1 agrees at 11 bases. The CDR3 is 14 residues long. Germline CDR1 DFQATT, CDR2 SNEGSKA (reference sequence). V lost 1 base to trimming and J lost 4 bases; unmatched junction nucleotides: 2. The CDR3 region has the DNA TGCAGTGCTAGAGCCGGGACAGGGGGCACTGAAGCTTTCTTT. It encodes CSARAGTGGTEAFF.

The chain is built from TRBV4-2 and TRBJ2-5; no reliable D call. The CDR3 runs 13 residues. The germline V and J ends were trimmed by 9 bases and 7 bases, with 18 bases remaining between them. Germline CDR1 LGHNA, CDR2 YNFKEQ. For the CDR3, the DNA is TGTGCCAGGAGCTTTGGGCTAAGAGGGACCCAGTACTTC. This gives the protein CARSFGLRGTQYF.

This clonotype was recorded a few times. The chain recombines TRBV7-2 with TRBJ2-1; D is unclear. Per the germline V gene, CDR1 is SGHTA and CDR2 is FQGNSA. V was cut by 5 bases and J by 9 bases, with 14 bases left in between. The CDR3 runs to 13 residues. DNA of the CDR3: TGTGCCAGCAGCCTCGGTCCGGACGGTGAGCAGTTCTTC. This gives the protein CASSLGPDGEQFF.

The rearrangement joins TRBV15 to TRBJ1-1; no firm D call. The CDR3 has 18 residues. V was clipped by 0 bases and J by 6 bases, with 23 bases between them. Germline assignment: CDR1 LNHNV and CDR2 YYDKDF (reference sequence). CDR3 sequence: CATSRDLAKEGSRAEAFF. In DNA, the CDR3 is TGTGCCACCAGCAGAGATCTGGCCAAGGAGGGCAGTAGGGCTGAAGCTTTCTTT.